Here is one T cell receptor (beta chain) with its context. This entry belongs to a study of T cells in Graves' hyperthyroidism and ophthalmopathy. TCR beta CDR3 region amplification was performed from RNA transcripts. Researchers ran a first-round RT-PCR on the TCR CDR3 using the HTBI primer set. TCRdb independently ran MiXCR on the multiplex PCR reads; one entry per CDR3 protein. This sample has about 700,000 distinct CDR3 sequences, with roughly 15% found just once. Germline loops: CDR1 SEHNR, CDR2 FQNEAQ (reference sequence). Trimming pared 5 bases from V and 5 bases from J, leaving 9 bases between. There are 12 residues in the CDR3.

The chain uses TRBV7-9 and TRBJ2-5; TRBD2 might be the D (5 bases). This receptor was obtained from a woman aged 18-35 years with Graves' hyperthyroidism. Sequences were obtained from blood. This CDR3 reads CASSRERETQYF. In nucleotides, the CDR3 is TGTGCCAGCAGCCGGGAACGGGAGACCCAGTACTTC.